This TCR beta chain appears in the sequencing data of a study of cytomegalovirus exposure and HLA in healthy donors. As for this clone: Its target is unknown.

The CDR3 has 16 amino acids. The germline gives CDR1 GTSNPN, CDR2 SVGIG (reference sequence). Trimming removed 4 bases from V and 4 bases from J; junction bases left unmatched: 11. Primers: 60 Vbeta forward and 13 Jbeta reverse. In the original workflow: A later analysis tallied 80 million to 100 million unique TCR beta chains, 9.5 million to 14 million of them shared. Only in-frame clones appear in the TCRdb table, and some are missing; sequencing was by immunoSEQ multiplex PCR. For V, J and clone size, that table is used; D and trimming come from the DNA. This table holds roughly 150,000 clones, roughly 80% found once. Study-wide results and caveats: By HLA locus, TCR association rates varied in a later analysis, with DRB1 showing the most and HLA-C the fewest. What TCR beta sequences reportedly achieved was accurate prediction of HLA-A and HLA-B alleles in most subjects.

This rearrangement joins TRBV30 to TRBJ2-1; 9 positions agree with TRBD2. The receptor was isolated from a man aged 18-30 years in good health and CMV-seropositive. Source material: PBMCs. CDR3 nucleotide sequence: TGTGCCTGGACTAGCGGGAAAGGGGGGGGTTACAATGAGCAGTTCTTC. Translation: CAWTSGKGGGYNEQFF.